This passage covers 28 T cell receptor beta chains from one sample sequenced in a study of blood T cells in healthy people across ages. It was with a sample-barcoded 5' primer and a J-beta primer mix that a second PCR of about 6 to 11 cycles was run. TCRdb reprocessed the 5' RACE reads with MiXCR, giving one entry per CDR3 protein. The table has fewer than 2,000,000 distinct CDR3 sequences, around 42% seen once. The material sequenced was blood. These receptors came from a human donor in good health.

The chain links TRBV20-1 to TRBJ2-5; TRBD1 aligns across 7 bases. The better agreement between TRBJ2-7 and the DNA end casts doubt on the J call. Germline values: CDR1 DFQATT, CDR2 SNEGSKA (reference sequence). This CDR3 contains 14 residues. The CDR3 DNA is TGCAGTGCTAGCGGGCGGACAGGAACTAACGAGCAGTACTTC. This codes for CSASGRTGTNEQYF.

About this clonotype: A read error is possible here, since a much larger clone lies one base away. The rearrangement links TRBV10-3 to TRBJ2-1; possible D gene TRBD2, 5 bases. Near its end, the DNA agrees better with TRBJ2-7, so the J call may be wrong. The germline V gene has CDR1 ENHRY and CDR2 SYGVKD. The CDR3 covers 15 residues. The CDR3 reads CAISEAWGETYEQYF. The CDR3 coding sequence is TGTGCCATCAGTGAGGCGTGGGGAGAAACCTACGAGCAGTACTTC.

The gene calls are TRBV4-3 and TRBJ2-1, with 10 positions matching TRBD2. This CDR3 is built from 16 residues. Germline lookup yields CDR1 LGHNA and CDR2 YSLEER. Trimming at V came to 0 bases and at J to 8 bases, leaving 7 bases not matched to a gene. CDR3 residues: CASSQDLAGGRDEQFF. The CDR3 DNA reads TGCGCCAGCAGCCAAGATTTAGCGGGGGGCCGGGATGAGCAGTTCTTC.

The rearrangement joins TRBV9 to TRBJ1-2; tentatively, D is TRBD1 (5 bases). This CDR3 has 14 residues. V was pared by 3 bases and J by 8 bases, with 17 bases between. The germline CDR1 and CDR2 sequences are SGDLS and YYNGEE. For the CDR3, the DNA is TGTGCCAGCAGCGCCAGGGCAGTGGGATGGGGCTACACCTTC. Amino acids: CASSARAVGWGYTF.

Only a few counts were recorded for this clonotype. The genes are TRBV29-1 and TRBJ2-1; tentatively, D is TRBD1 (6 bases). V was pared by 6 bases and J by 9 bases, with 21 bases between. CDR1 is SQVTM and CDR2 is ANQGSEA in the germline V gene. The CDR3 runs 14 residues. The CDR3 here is CSVPSGPGVSEQFF. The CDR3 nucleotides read TGCAGCGTCCCCTCCGGGCCAGGGGTTAGTGAGCAGTTCTTC.

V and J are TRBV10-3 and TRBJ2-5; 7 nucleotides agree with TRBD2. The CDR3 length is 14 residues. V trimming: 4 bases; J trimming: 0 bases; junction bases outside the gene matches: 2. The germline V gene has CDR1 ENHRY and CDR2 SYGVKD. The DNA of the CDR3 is TGTGCCATCAGTGCGGCGGGGGACCAAGAGACCCAGTACTTC. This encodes CAISAAGDQETQYF.

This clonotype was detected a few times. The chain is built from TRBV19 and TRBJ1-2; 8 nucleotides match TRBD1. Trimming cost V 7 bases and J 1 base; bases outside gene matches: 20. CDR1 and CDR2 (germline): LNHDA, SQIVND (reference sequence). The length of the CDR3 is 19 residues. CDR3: CASTQAFGQGPLLNYGYTF. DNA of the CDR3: TGTGCCAGTACCCAAGCGTTCGGACAGGGACCCCTACTTAACTATGGCTACACCTTC.

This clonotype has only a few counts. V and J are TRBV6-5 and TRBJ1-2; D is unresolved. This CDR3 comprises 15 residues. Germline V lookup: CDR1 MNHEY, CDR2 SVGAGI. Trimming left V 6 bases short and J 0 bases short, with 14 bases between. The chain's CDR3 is CASRSLSEANYGYTF. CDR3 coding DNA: TGTGCCAGCAGATCCCTTTCTGAAGCTAACTATGGCTACACCTTC.

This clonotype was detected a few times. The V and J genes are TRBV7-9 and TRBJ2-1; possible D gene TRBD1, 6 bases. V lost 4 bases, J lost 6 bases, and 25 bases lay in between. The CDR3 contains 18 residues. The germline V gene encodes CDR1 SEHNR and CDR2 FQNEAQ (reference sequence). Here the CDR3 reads CASSYDRSNMVGGNEQFF. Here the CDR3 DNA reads TGTGCCAGCAGCTACGACAGGTCTAATATGGTAGGGGGCAATGAGCAGTTCTTC. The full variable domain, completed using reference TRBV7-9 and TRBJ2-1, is DTGVSQNPRHKITKRGQNVTFRCDPISEHNRLYWYRQTLGQGPEFLTYFQNEAQLEKSRLLSDRFSAERPKGSFSTLEIQRTEQGDSAMYLCASSYDRSNMVGGNEQFFGPGTRLTVL.

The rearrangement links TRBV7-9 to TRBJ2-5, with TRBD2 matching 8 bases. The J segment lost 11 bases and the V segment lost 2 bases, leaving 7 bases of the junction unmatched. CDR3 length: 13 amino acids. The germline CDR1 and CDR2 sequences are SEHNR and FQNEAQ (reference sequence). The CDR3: CASSLSSEREQYF. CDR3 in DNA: TGTGCCAGCAGCTTATCCAGCGAGCGGGAGCAGTACTTC.

CDR3 coding DNA: TGCAGCGGGGGAGGGGGAGACAATGAGCAGTTCTTC. Translating gives CSGGGGDNEQFF. The chain employs TRBV29-1 and TRBJ2-1; D may be TRBD2 (7 bases). The CDR3 covers 12 residues. V lost 7 bases and J lost 5, with 12 bases in between. Germline lookup yields CDR1 SQVTM and CDR2 ANQGSEA.

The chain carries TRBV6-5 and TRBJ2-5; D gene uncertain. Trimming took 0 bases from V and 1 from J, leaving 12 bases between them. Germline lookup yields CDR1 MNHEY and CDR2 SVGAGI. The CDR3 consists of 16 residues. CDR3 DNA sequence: TGTGCCAGCAGTTACTCGCCAGAAATTCTCCAAGAGACCCAGTACTTC. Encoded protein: CASSYSPEILQETQYF.

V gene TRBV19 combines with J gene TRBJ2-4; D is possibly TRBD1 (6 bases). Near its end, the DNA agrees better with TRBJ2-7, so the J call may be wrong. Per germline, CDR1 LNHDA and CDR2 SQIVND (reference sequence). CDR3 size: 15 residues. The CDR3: CASSRTGQYPDEQYF. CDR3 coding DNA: TGTGCCAGTAGTAGGACGGGACAATATCCCGACGAGCAGTACTTC.

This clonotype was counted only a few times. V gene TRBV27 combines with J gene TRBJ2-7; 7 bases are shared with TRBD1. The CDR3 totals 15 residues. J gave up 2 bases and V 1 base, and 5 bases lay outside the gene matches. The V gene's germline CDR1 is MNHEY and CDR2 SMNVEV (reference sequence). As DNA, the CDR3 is TGTGCCAGCAGTTTATTGGGACAGTCAGCCTACGAGCAGTACTTC. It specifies CASSLLGQSAYEQYF.

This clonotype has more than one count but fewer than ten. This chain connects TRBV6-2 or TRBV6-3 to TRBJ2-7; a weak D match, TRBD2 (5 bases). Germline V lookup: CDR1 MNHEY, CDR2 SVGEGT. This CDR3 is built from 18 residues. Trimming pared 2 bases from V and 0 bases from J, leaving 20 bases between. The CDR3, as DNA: TGTGCCAGCAGTTACACTCTCTACGGAGGCCTTAGCTCCTACGAGCAGTACTTC. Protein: CASSYTLYGGLSSYEQYF.

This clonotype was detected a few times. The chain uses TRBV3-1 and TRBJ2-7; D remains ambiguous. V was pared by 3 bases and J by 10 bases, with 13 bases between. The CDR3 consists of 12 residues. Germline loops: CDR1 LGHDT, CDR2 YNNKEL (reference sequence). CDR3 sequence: CASSHTLGTQYF. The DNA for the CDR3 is TGTGCCAGCAGCCATACCCTAGGTACCCAGTACTTC.

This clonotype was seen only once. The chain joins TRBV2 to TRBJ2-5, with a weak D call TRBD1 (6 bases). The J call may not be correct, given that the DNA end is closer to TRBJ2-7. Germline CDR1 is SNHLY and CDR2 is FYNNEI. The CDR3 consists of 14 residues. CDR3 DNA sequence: TGTGCCAGCGTTTCCGTCAGGGGTAGGAACGAGCAGTACTTC. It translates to CASVSVRGRNEQYF.

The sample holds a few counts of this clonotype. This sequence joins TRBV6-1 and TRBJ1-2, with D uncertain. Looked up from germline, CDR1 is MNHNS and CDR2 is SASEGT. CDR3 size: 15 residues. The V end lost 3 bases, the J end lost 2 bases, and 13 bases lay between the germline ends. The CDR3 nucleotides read TGTGCCAGCAGTGAGATGTGGCAGTCGAACTATGGCTACACCTTC. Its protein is CASSEMWQSNYGYTF.

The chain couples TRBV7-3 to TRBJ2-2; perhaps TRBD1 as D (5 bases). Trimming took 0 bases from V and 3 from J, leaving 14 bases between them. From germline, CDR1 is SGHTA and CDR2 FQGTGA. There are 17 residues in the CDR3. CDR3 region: CASSLTPSGHYTGELFF. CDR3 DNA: TGTGCCAGCAGCTTAACTCCCTCAGGGCACTACACCGGGGAGCTGTTTTTT.

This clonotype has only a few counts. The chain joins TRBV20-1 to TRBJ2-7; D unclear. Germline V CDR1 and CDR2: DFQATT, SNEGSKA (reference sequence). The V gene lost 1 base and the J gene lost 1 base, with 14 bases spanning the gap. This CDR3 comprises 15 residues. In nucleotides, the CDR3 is TGCAGTGCTAGAGGTTATACAGTAGGTTCCTACGAGCAGTACTTC. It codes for CSARGYTVGSYEQYF.

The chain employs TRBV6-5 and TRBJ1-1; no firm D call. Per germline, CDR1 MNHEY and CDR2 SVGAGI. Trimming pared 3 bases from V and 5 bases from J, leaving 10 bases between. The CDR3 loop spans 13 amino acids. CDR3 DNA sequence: TGTGCCAGCAGTTATTTTAAGGAAACTGAAGCTTTCTTT. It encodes CASSYFKETEAFF.

DNA for the CDR3: TGTGCCAGCAGCCTCTGGGACAGGTCGGCGGAGACCCAGTACTTC. Encoded protein: CASSLWDRSAETQYF. The chain has TRBV9 and TRBJ2-5, with TRBD1 matching over 8 bases. The CDR3 runs 15 residues. J was trimmed by 5 bases and V by 4 bases; bases with no gene match: 10. Germline-derived CDR1 and CDR2 are SGDLS and YYNGEE.

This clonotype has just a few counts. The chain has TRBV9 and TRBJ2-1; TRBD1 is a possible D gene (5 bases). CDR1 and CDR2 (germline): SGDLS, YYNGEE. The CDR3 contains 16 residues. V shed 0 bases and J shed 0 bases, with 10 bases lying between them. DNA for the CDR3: TGTGCCAGCAGCGTAGAGGGGCGGAGCTCCTACAATGAGCAGTTCTTC. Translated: CASSVEGRSSYNEQFF.

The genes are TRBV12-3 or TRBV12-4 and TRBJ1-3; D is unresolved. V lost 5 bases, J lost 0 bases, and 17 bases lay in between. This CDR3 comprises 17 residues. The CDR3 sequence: CASSPFPTVSSGNTIYF. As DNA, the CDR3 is TGTGCCAGCAGTCCCTTTCCAACAGTTAGCTCTGGAAACACCATATATTTT.

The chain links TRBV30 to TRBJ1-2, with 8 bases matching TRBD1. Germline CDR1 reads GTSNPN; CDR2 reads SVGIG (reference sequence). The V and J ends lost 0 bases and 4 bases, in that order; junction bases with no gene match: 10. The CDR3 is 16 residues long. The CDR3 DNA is TGTGCCTGGAGTGTACAAAAGGGACAGGCGACCTATGGCTACACCTTC. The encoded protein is CAWSVQKGQATYGYTF.

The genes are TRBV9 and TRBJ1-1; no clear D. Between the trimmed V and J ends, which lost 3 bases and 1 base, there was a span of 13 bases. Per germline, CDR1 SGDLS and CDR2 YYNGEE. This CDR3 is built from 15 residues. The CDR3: CASSALPDPNTEAFF. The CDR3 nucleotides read TGTGCCAGCAGCGCCCTCCCTGACCCGAACACTGAAGCTTTCTTT.

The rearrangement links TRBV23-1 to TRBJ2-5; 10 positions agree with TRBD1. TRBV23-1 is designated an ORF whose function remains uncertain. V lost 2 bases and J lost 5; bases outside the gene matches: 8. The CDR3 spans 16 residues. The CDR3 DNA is TGCGCCAGCAGTCAACCGACAGGGGGCGCGGGGGAGACCCAGTACTTC. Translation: CASSQPTGGAGETQYF.

DNA of the CDR3: TGTGCCATCACCGATAGGGACAGCACCTTCGGTGGCGAGCAGTACTTC. Translated: CAITDRDSTFGGEQYF. This sequence joins TRBV10-3 and TRBJ2-7; 7 bases align to TRBD1. Germline CDR1 reads ENHRY; CDR2 reads SYGVKD. J gave up 6 bases and V 7 bases, and 18 bases lay outside the gene matches. The length of the CDR3 is 16 residues.